This T cell receptor beta chain emerged from a study of blood T cells in healthy people across ages. Findings and caveats of the study: Both naive CD4+ cell counts and diversity were greater in long-lived donors than in aged donors.

PCR was performed a second time for about 6 to 11 cycles using a sample-barcoded 5' primer and a J-beta primer mix. One entry per CDR3 protein, called by TCRdb with MiXCR from the 5' RACE reads. The sample records some 890,000 distinct CDR3 sequences, roughly 29% being singletons. V was cut by 2 bases and J by 1 base, with 12 bases left in between. This CDR3 region has 15 residues. Germline V gene lookup returns CDR1 SGHRS and CDR2 YFSETQ. The sample holds a few counts of this clonotype. Its specificity is not known. Separately, the same data were catalogued under a study of T cells of mothers and their children. From that study: During the second PCR, the M1S primer introduced sample barcodes along with 2-4 random nucleotides.

The rearrangement uses TRBV5-1 and TRBJ1-1; no firm D call. The receptor's source is a woman aged 40 to 49 in good health. The sequenced material came from blood. For the CDR3, the DNA is TGCGCCAGCAGCTTTACGAGGGCCGGGAACACTGAAGCTTTCTTT. Translated, it gives CASSFTRAGNTEAFF.